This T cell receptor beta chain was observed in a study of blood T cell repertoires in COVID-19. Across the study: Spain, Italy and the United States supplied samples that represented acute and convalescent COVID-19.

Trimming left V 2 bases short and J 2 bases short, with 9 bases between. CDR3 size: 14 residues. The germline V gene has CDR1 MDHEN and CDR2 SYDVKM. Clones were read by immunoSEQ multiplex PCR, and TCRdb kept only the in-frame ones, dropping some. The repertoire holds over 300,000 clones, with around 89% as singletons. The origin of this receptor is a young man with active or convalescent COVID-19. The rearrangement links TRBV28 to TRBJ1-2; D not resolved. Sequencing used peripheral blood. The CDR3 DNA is TGTGCCAGCAGTTTACCGCAGCGGAACTATGGCTACACCTTC. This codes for CASSLPQRNYGYTF.